These 24 T cell receptor beta chains came from one sample sequenced in a study of cytomegalovirus exposure and HLA in healthy donors. 13 Jbeta primers and 60 Vbeta primers were used for the PCR. This table comes from immunoSEQ multiplex PCR, and its TCRdb copy is limited to in-frame clones, with some not included. The top ten hold under 0.85% of the sample, which has 190,000 or so clones, about 80% seen once. Sequencing input: PBMCs. All receptors derive from a boy aged 5-17 years in good health and CMV-seronegative.

This clone was found a few times. The chain joins TRBV7-2 to TRBJ2-4, with TRBD2 as a possible D gene (7 bases). The CDR3 runs 18 residues. Germline V gives CDR1 SGHTA, CDR2 FQGNSA. The V end was cut by 4 bases, the J end by 2 bases, with 21 bases between. The CDR3 sequence: CASSSRVSGGVTKNIQYF. CDR3 DNA: TGTGCCAGCAGCTCGCGGGTATCGGGGGGCGTCACCAAAAACATTCAGTACTTC.

The chain recombines TRBV6-5 with TRBJ2-7; 8 bases fit TRBD1. The germline gives CDR1 MNHEY, CDR2 SVGAGI. The CDR3 is made up of 14 amino acids. V was pared by 6 bases and J by 1 base, with 5 bases of the junction left unmatched. The CDR3 reads CASSQGQASYEQYF. The CDR3 DNA follows: TGTGCCAGCAGCCAGGGACAGGCGTCCTACGAGCAGTACTTC.

V usage is TRBV29-1 and J usage is TRBJ1-1; TRBD1 is a possible D gene (6 bases). Germline assignment: CDR1 SQVTM and CDR2 ANQGSEA. CDR3 length: 11 residues. The V end was cut by 3 bases, the J end by 7 bases, with 9 bases between. CDR3 coding DNA: TGCAGCGTTGACCGAGGGGGTGAAGCTTTCTTT. Its translation is CSVDRGGEAFF.

This clone showed up just a few times. The V call is TRBV4-3, the J call TRBJ2-5, with D unresolved. The DNA end lines up better with TRBJ2-7; the J call may be wrong. The CDR3 runs 18 residues. Germline V CDR1 and CDR2: LGHNA, YSLEER. The CDR3 DNA reads TGCGCCAGCAGCCAAGACTTCGATTTAGTACAGTCGACCTACGAGCAGTACTTC. Translating gives CASSQDFDLVQSTYEQYF.

V and J are TRBV11-2 and TRBJ1-1; D perhaps matches TRBD1 (5 bases). V shed 3 bases and J shed 5 bases, with 13 bases lying between them. CDR1 SGHAT and CDR2 FQNNGV come from the germline V gene. There are 14 residues in the CDR3. For the CDR3, the DNA is TGTGCCAGCAGCTTTAGTAGGGGTGGTACTGAAGCTTTCTTT. Encoded protein: CASSFSRGGTEAFF.

The rearrangement uses TRBV7-2 and TRBJ1-3; tentatively, D is TRBD1 (5 bases). V lost 1 base and J 0 bases, leaving 7 bases between the germline ends. The CDR3 consists of 15 residues. Per germline, CDR1 SGHTA and CDR2 FQGNSA. CDR3 sequence (DNA): TGTGCCAGCAGCTTAGGGGGCTACTCTGGAAACACCATATATTTT. Its translation is CASSLGGYSGNTIYF.

The chain recombines TRBV5-6 with TRBJ2-7; 10 positions match TRBD2. CDR1 and CDR2 (germline): SGHDT, YYEEEE. The CDR3 covers 15 residues. Trimming took 2 bases from V and 3 from J; bases not matched to a gene: 5. CDR3 sequence reads: CASSFLAGVLYEQYF. The CDR3 region has the DNA TGTGCCAGCAGCTTTCTAGCGGGAGTTCTCTACGAGCAGTACTTC.

J is TRBJ1-1 and V is TRBV14; possible D gene TRBD1, 6 bases. The germline gives CDR1 SGHDN, CDR2 FVKESK. The CDR3 has 15 amino acids. V shed 4 bases and J shed 4 bases, with 16 bases lying between them. The CDR3 is CASSPNRVWSTEAFF. CDR3 sequence (DNA): TGTGCCAGCAGCCCAAACAGGGTTTGGAGCACTGAAGCTTTCTTT.

The J gene is TRBJ2-7, the V gene TRBV27; TRBD1 agrees at 8 bases. Germline V lookup: CDR1 MNHEY, CDR2 SMNVEV (reference sequence). CDR3 length: 14 amino acids. V shed 3 bases and J 4 bases; nucleotides not matched to a gene: 5. The CDR3 region is CASSLGDRIYEQYF. The CDR3 coding sequence is TGTGCCAGCAGTTTGGGGGACAGGATTTACGAGCAGTACTTC.

The J gene is TRBJ2-1, the V gene TRBV30; 7 bases fit TRBD1. Unmatched junction bases numbered 4, after V lost 5 bases and J lost 9 bases. From germline, CDR1 is GTSNPN and CDR2 SVGIG (reference sequence). The CDR3 totals 11 residues. CDR3 sequence: CAWRQGGEQFF. The CDR3 nucleotides are TGTGCCTGGCGACAGGGCGGTGAGCAGTTCTTC.

The V call is TRBV5-8, the J call TRBJ1-1, with TRBD1 matching 7 bases. The CDR3 covers 15 residues. The junction had 11 bases not matched to a gene; V was cut back by 5 bases and J by 4 bases. Germline V CDR1 and CDR2: SGHTS, YDEGEE. In nucleotides, the CDR3 is TGTGCCAGCAGGGACCACAGGGGAGTAGGCACTGAAGCTTTCTTT. Translating it yields CASRDHRGVGTEAFF.

The rearrangement links TRBV19 to TRBJ1-5, with 7 bases lining up with TRBD1. This CDR3 region has 13 residues. J was trimmed by 5 bases and V by 7 bases; bases with no gene match: 5. The germline V gene has CDR1 LNHDA and CDR2 SQIVND (reference sequence). The CDR3 protein is CASIGQGDQPQHF. The CDR3 coding sequence is TGTGCCAGTATAGGGCAGGGGGATCAGCCCCAGCATTTT. Using reference TRBV19 and TRBJ1-5 for the parts outside the CDR3, the full variable domain is DGGITQSPKYLFRKEGQNVTLSCEQNLNHDAMYWYRQDPGQGLRLIYYSQIVNDFQKGDIAEGYSVSREKKESFPLTVTSAQKNPTAFYLCASIGQGDQPQHFGDGTRLSIL.

The chain is built from TRBV10-3 and TRBJ1-1; 8 positions agree with TRBD1. CDR3 length: 13 amino acids. V lost 9 bases and J lost 0; bases outside the gene matches: 3. The germline V gene encodes CDR1 ENHRY and CDR2 SYGVKD. The DNA for the CDR3 is TGTGCCATTAAACAGGGGGTGAACACTGAAGCTTTCTTT. It is translated as CAIKQGVNTEAFF.

This clone has a single count. Germline and junction disagree at one end, which may indicate a read error. The gene calls are TRBV7-9 and TRBJ1-1; D remains ambiguous. The CDR3 has 12 amino acids. Germline V CDR1 and CDR2: SEHNR, FQNEAQ (reference sequence). CDR3 loop: CSSSTRYTEAFF. The DNA of the CDR3 is TGTTCCAGCAGCACGAGATACACTGAAGCTTTCTTT. Combining the CDR3 with reference TRBV7-9 and TRBJ1-1 gives the whole variable domain DTGVSQNPRHKITKRGQNVTFRCDPISEHNRLYWYRQTLGQGPEFLTYFQNEAQLEKSRLLSDRFSAERPKGSFSTLEIQRTEQGDSAMYLCSSSTRYTEAFFGQGTRLTVV.

The CDR3 sequence: CAISGTGSGGGGYTF. CDR3 DNA sequence: TGTGCCATCAGTGGGACGGGGTCCGGGGGTGGTGGCTACACCTTC. The chain joins TRBV10-3 to TRBJ1-2; weak D call: TRBD1 (5 bases). Germline-derived CDR1 and CDR2 are ENHRY and SYGVKD. Trimming cost V 4 bases and J 7 bases, with 19 bases left between them. The CDR3 extends over 15 amino acids.

The V call is TRBV6-5, the J call TRBJ1-2; TRBD1 agrees at 8 bases. CDR3 length: 14 residues. Per the germline V gene, CDR1 is MNHEY and CDR2 is SVGAGI. The V gene end was trimmed by 0 bases and the J gene end by 7 bases; junction bases not matched to a gene: 4. CDR3 protein: CASSYSQGGGGYTF. CDR3 sequence (DNA): TGTGCCAGCAGTTACTCACAGGGGGGAGGTGGCTACACCTTC.

This clone was found a few times. The chain employs TRBV5-1 and TRBJ1-1, with D possibly being TRBD1 (5 bases). Germline V gene data show CDR1 as SGHRS and CDR2 as YFSETQ. Trimming removed 2 bases at V and 1 base at J, with 9 bases between. This CDR3 is built from 14 residues. CDR3 loop: CASSFKDRNTEAFF. In DNA form, the CDR3 reads TGCGCCAGCAGCTTCAAAGACAGGAACACTGAAGCTTTCTTT.

The V and J genes are TRBV7-9 and TRBJ1-4, with D perhaps matching TRBD1 (5 bases). Trimming shortened V by 5 bases and J by 8 bases, and 15 bases separated the two germline ends. The CDR3 sequence is 14 residues long. Germline CDR1 is SEHNR and CDR2 is FQNEAQ (reference sequence). CDR3 amino acids: CASSPAGGREKLFF. In DNA form, the CDR3 reads TGTGCCAGCAGCCCCGCGGGGGGTCGGGAAAAACTGTTTTTT. The variable domain in full, with the rest retrieved from reference TRBV7-9 and TRBJ1-4, is DTGVSQNPRHKITKRGQNVTFRCDPISEHNRLYWYRQTLGQGPEFLTYFQNEAQLEKSRLLSDRFSAERPKGSFSTLEIQRTEQGDSAMYLCASSPAGGREKLFFGSGTQLSVL.

The chain employs TRBV27 and TRBJ2-1; perhaps TRBD1 as D (5 bases). Germline V gives CDR1 MNHEY, CDR2 SMNVEV (reference sequence). This CDR3 contains 13 residues. Trimming took 5 bases from V and 6 from J, leaving 11 bases between them. The CDR3 DNA reads as TGTGCCAGCAGTCCACTTGGGGCCAATGAGCAGTTCTTC. This gives the protein CASSPLGANEQFF.

The chain uses TRBV7-9 and TRBJ1-6; TRBD1 agrees at 8 bases. Germline loops: CDR1 SEHNR, CDR2 FQNEAQ (reference sequence). V shed 1 base, J shed 4 bases, and the junction held 0 bases outside the gene matches. The CDR3 covers 15 residues. The CDR3: CASSLGQGYNSPLHF. In DNA, the CDR3 is TGTGCCAGCAGCTTAGGACAGGGGTATAATTCACCCCTCCACTTT.

The rearrangement links TRBV19 to TRBJ2-7; D possibly corresponds to TRBD1 (6 bases). Trimming removed 6 bases from V and 6 bases from J, with 9 bases in between. The germline V gene has CDR1 LNHDA and CDR2 SQIVND (reference sequence). CDR3 length: 11 residues. The CDR3 DNA reads TGTGCCAGTAGCTCAGGGGTCGAGCAGTACTTC. Translation: CASSSGVEQYF.

The chain joins TRBV4-2 to TRBJ1-3; 7 nucleotides align to TRBD1. This CDR3 spans 15 amino acids. CDR1 is LGHNA and CDR2 is YNFKEQ in the germline V gene. V lost 4 bases, J lost 2 bases, and 5 bases stayed unmatched. CDR3 sequence (DNA): TGTGCCAGCAGCCCATACAGGGGAACTGGAAACACCATATATTTT. Translation: CASSPYRGTGNTIYF.

This sequence joins TRBV28 and TRBJ1-1; D may be TRBD1 (5 bases). V lost 8 bases and J 4 bases, leaving 14 bases between the germline ends. This CDR3 is 13 amino acids long. Germline V lookup: CDR1 MDHEN, CDR2 SYDVKM. CDR3 in amino acids: CASEPGGSTEAFF. CDR3 coding DNA: TGTGCCAGCGAGCCCGGGGGGAGCACTGAAGCTTTCTTT.

The chain is built from TRBV11-2 and TRBJ1-3; TRBD1 aligns across 8 bases. Per the germline V gene, CDR1 is SGHAT and CDR2 is FQNNGV. V lost 5 bases, J lost 2 bases, and 8 bases stayed unmatched. The CDR3 spans 16 residues. This CDR3 reads CASSQSPTGAGNTIYF. In DNA form, the CDR3 reads TGTGCCAGCAGCCAATCTCCGACAGGGGCTGGAAACACCATATATTTT.